The next 3 T cell receptor beta chains were all read from a single sample in a study of molecular identifiers for immune sequencing clone quantification. TCRdb fed the PCR reads into MiXCR, producing one record per CDR3 protein. The table shows around 300,000 distinct CDR3 sequences, with 24% occurring only once. Source material: naive CD8+ T cells from blood, with Jurkat cell RNA spiked in. Specified subset: FACS-sorted CD8+CD4-CCR7+CD45RA+ naive T cells. Receptors were obtained from a human donor in good health. Some libraries in this study had Jurkat cell RNA spiked in.

This clonotype appeared many times. The chain carries TRBV7-6 and TRBJ2-1; D possibly corresponds to TRBD1 (5 bases). Germline V lookup: CDR1 SGHVS, CDR2 FNYEAQ. There are 17 residues in the CDR3. Trimming took 5 bases from V and 3 from J, leaving 20 bases between them. CDR3 DNA: TGTGCCAGCAGCCCGTACGGACACCCGGAGTTCTACAATGAGCAGTTCTTC. Protein sequence: CASSPYGHPEFYNEQFF.

About this clonotype: This may arise from a read error, as a much more abundant clone is one base away. The chain joins TRBV7-2 to TRBJ1-1; TRBD1 matches at 9 bases. Germline trimming cut 5 bases from V and 3 bases from J; bases unmatched to any gene: 10. The CDR3 runs to 16 residues. The germline CDR1 and CDR2 sequences are SGHTA and FQGNSA. The CDR3 protein is CASSQGQGGGDTEAFF. Written as DNA, the CDR3 is TGTGCCAGCAGCCAGGGACAGGGAGGGGGTGACACTGAAGCTTTCTTT.

This clonotype came up many times. V is TRBV5-6 and J is TRBJ2-7; 7 bases align to TRBD2. V lost 2 bases, J lost 1 base, and 9 bases stayed unmatched. The CDR3 is made up of 16 amino acids. Germline V CDR1 and CDR2: SGHDT, YYEEEE. The CDR3: CASSFGFAGASYEQYF. The CDR3 bases are TGTGCCAGCAGCTTTGGTTTCGCGGGAGCTTCCTACGAGCAGTACTTC.